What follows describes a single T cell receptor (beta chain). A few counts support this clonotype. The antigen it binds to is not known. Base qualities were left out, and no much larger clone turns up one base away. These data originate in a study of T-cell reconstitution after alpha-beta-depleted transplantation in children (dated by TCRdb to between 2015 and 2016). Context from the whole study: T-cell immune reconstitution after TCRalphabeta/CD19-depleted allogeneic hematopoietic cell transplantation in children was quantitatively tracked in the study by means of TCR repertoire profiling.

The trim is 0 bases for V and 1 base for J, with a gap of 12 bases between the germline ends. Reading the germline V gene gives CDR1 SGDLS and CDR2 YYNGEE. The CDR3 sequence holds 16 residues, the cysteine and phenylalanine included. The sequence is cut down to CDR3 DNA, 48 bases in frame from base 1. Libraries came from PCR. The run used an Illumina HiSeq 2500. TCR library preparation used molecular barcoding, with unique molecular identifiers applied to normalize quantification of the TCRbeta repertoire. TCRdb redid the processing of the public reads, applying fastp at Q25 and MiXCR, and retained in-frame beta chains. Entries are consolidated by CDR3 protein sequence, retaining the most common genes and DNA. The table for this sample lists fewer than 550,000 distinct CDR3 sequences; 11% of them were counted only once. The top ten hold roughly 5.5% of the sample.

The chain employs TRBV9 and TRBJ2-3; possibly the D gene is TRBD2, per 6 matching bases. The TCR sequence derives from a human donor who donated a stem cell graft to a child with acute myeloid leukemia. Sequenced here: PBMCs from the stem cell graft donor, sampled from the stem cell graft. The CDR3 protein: CASSVEASVRTDTQYF. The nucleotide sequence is TGTGCCAGCAGCGTAGAGGCTAGCGTCCGCACAGATACGCAGTATTTT.